The 29 T cell receptor beta chains in this list originate from one sample, sequenced in a study of immune evolution from preneoplasia to lung adenocarcinoma. Sequenced by immunoSEQ multiplex PCR; TCRdb stores in-frame clones only, minus some. The data hold about 11,000 clones, with more than 70% observed a single time. The sequenced sample was FFPE normal lung tissue adjacent to the tumor. The receptors come from a person between 60 and 69 years old with lung adenocarcinoma. Some clones in this sample may be carry-over from other donors' samples.

The chain carries TRBV27 and TRBJ2-6; 7 bases map to TRBD2. Germline CDR1 reads MNHEY; CDR2 reads SMNVEV (reference sequence). After removal of 7 bases from V and 0 bases from J, the junction contained 9 bases not matched to a gene. The CDR3 is made up of 17 amino acids. CDR3 DNA sequence: TGTGCCAGCACCCGGACTAGGGAAAACTCTGGGGCCAACGTCCTGACTTTC. Translated: CASTRTRENSGANVLTF.

V gene TRBV10-2 combines with J gene TRBJ2-2; unclear D gene. Trimming pared 6 bases from V and 0 bases from J, leaving 5 bases between. CDR1 is WSHSY, CDR2 SAAADI, per germline. The CDR3 extends over 13 amino acids. The CDR3 reads CASRTSNTGELFF. CDR3 DNA sequence: TGCGCCAGCAGGACTTCGAACACCGGGGAGCTGTTTTTT.

There are a few counts of this clone. The chain carries TRBV6-5 and TRBJ2-5, with a tentative D call TRBD2 (5 bases). This CDR3 has 14 residues. The V and J ends lost 5 bases and 9 bases respectively, with 19 bases between them. Germline V CDR1 and CDR2: MNHEY, SVGAGI. DNA of the CDR3: TGTGCCAGCAGTCCCGGGAAGGATCCCCGGCCCCAGTACTTC. Encoded protein: CASSPGKDPRPQYF.

V is TRBV7-2 and J is TRBJ2-3; 9 bases align to TRBD1. The CDR3 length is 15 residues. V was pared by 3 bases and J by 8 bases, with 9 bases of the junction left unmatched. CDR1 and CDR2 from the germline V gene are SGHTA and FQGNSA. CDR3 DNA sequence: TGTGCCAGCAGCTTCAGGAGACAGGGGGTCCCTACGCAGTATTTT. Translation: CASSFRRQGVPTQYF. The variable domain in full, completed from reference TRBV7-2 and TRBJ2-3, reads GAGVSQSPSNKVTEKGKDVELRCDPISGHTALYWYRQSLGQGLEFLIYFQGNSAPDKSGLPSDRFSAERTGGSVSTLTIQRTQQEDSAVYLCASSFRRQGVPTQYFGPGTRLTVL.

The chain joins TRBV5-1 to TRBJ1-1, with D hard to call. Germline lookup yields CDR1 SGHRS and CDR2 YFSETQ. This CDR3 has 12 residues. Trimming stripped 0 bases from V and 2 bases from J, with 2 bases between. The CDR3 protein is CASSLDNTEAFF. CDR3 DNA sequence: TGCGCCAGCAGCTTGGATAACACTGAAGCTTTCTTT.

About this clone itself: The junction departs from the called germline gene at one end, perhaps through a read error. V and J are TRBV6-1 and TRBJ2-4; 12 positions match TRBD2. CDR1 and CDR2 (germline): MNHNS, SASEGT. The CDR3 runs 13 residues. CDR3 amino acids: CASSTPSGRATIF. CDR3 DNA sequence: TGTGCCAGCAGTACGCCTAGCGGGAGGGCCACTATCTTC.

This clone was picked up a small number of times. The CDR3 region is CASSDGQGLLGNEQFF. The CDR3 DNA follows: TGCGCCAGCAGCGACGGACAGGGCCTATTGGGGAATGAGCAGTTCTTC. The rearrangement uses TRBV5-1 and TRBJ2-1; 8 bases align to TRBD1. Germline V CDR1 and CDR2: SGHRS, YFSETQ. Trimming removed 4 bases from V and 7 bases from J; junction bases left unmatched: 13. The CDR3 totals 16 residues.

This clone showed up just once. This chain connects TRBV30 to TRBJ1-5, with 9 bases aligning to TRBD1. CDR1 is GTSNPN and CDR2 is SVGIG in the germline V gene (reference sequence). The ends lost 6 bases at V and 6 bases at J; junction bases unmatched: 9. The CDR3 consists of 14 residues. CDR3 DNA sequence: TGTGCCTGTTCCGGGACAGGGCAGGGTCAGCCCCAGCATTTT. As protein: CACSGTGQGQPQHF. The variable domain in full, completed from reference TRBV30 and TRBJ1-5, reads SQTIHQWPATLVQPVGSPLSLECTVEGTSNPNLYWYRQAAGRGLQLLFYSVGIGQISSEVPQNLSASRPQDRQFILSSKKLLLSDSGFYLCACSGTGQGQPQHFGDGTRLSIL.

V and J are TRBV9 and TRBJ1-2; TRBD1 matches 7 bases. After removal of 4 bases from V and 7 bases from J, the junction contained 16 bases not matched to a gene. The germline V gene encodes CDR1 SGDLS and CDR2 YYNGEE. The CDR3 spans 16 residues. Here the CDR3 DNA reads TGTGCCAGCAGCCCTCGGGGACAGCCTTTGGAGGGTGGCTACACCTTC. Translation: CASSPRGQPLEGGYTF.

The chain couples TRBV7-2 to TRBJ2-3; D perhaps matches TRBD2 (6 bases). The CDR3 covers 14 residues. The germline V gene encodes CDR1 SGHTA and CDR2 FQGNSA. V was pared by 4 bases and J by 4 bases, with 12 bases between. The CDR3 loop is CASSSRAGPDTQYF. CDR3 bases: TGTGCCAGCAGCTCTCGTGCGGGACCAGATACGCAGTATTTT.

The rearrangement joins TRBV18 to TRBJ2-7; possible D gene TRBD2, 5 bases. V lost 3 bases and J 4 bases, leaving 10 bases between the germline ends. Per germline, CDR1 KGHSH and CDR2 LQKENI. CDR3 length equals 13 residues. In DNA, the CDR3 is TGTGCCAGCTCACCGAGGGTTGAGTACGAGCAGTACTTC. Its translation: CASSPRVEYEQYF.

The rearrangement joins TRBV5-1 to TRBJ2-5; no firm D call. This CDR3 is built from 17 residues. V gave up 3 bases and J gave up 5 bases, with 23 bases separating them. CDR1 and CDR2 from the germline V gene are SGHRS and YFSETQ. The CDR3 sequence: CASSSAPTLGLGETQYF. The CDR3 bases are TGCGCCAGCAGCTCGGCCCCGACGCTAGGATTGGGGGAGACCCAGTACTTC.

The V and J genes are TRBV7-8 and TRBJ2-7; TRBD1 matches at 8 bases. Germline CDR1 and CDR2: SGHVS and FQNEAQ. V was pared by 6 bases and J by 5 bases, with 9 bases of the junction left unmatched. This CDR3 contains 14 residues. CDR3 DNA: TGTGCCAGCAGTAAGGACAGGGACCTTAACGAGCAGTACTTC. This sequence encodes CASSKDRDLNEQYF.

The genes are TRBV27 and TRBJ1-2; 9 bases line up with TRBD1. The V gene's germline CDR1 is MNHEY and CDR2 SMNVEV (reference sequence). This CDR3 contains 13 residues. Trimming took 2 bases from V and 7 from J; bases not matched to a gene: 2. The CDR3 DNA reads as TGTGCCAGCAGTTTACGGGGACAGGGTGGCTACACCTTC. Translated: CASSLRGQGGYTF.

The chain uses TRBV19 and TRBJ2-2; 7 nucleotides match TRBD1. J was trimmed by 2 bases and V by 6 bases; bases with no gene match: 12. The CDR3 contains 17 residues. CDR1 and CDR2 from the germline V gene are LNHDA and SQIVND (reference sequence). CDR3 DNA sequence: TGTGCCAGTAGCGCCGGGACAGCCAGATCAAACACCGGGGAGCTGTTTTTT. It codes for CASSAGTARSNTGELFF.

The V call is TRBV27, the J call TRBJ2-6; D remains ambiguous. Looked up from germline, CDR1 is MNHEY and CDR2 is SMNVEV (reference sequence). With 10 bases removed from V and 1 base from J, the gap between germline ends came to 5 bases. The CDR3 sequence is 12 residues long. Here the CDR3 DNA reads TGTGCCACCATGTCTGGGGCCAACGTCCTGACTTTC. Its translation: CATMSGANVLTF.

The chain employs TRBV7-8 and TRBJ2-4, with TRBD1 identical over 7 bases. CDR3 length: 18 amino acids. Germline CDR1 and CDR2: SGHVS and FQNEAQ. V was clipped by 5 bases and J by 3 bases; unmatched bases: 16. CDR3 in DNA: TGTGCCAGCAGCAGCTCCCTTCCGGGACAGAGCGACAAAAACATTCAGTACTTC. Amino acid sequence: CASSSSLPGQSDKNIQYF. Filled out from reference TRBV7-8 and TRBJ2-4, the complete variable domain reads GAGVSQSPRYKVAKRGQDVALRCDPISGHVSLFWYQQALGQGPEFLTYFQNEAQLDKSGLPSDRFFAERPEGSVSTLKIQRTQQEDSAVYLCASSSSLPGQSDKNIQYFGAGTRLSVL.

The V and J genes are TRBV5-6 and TRBJ2-1, with TRBD1 matching 10 bases. CDR1 is SGHDT and CDR2 is YYEEEE in the germline V gene. V shed 4 bases and J 4 bases; nucleotides not matched to a gene: 5. The CDR3 runs to 15 residues. The CDR3 loop is CASSPGQGGYNEQFF. The CDR3 nucleotides are TGTGCCAGCAGCCCCGGACAGGGGGGATACAATGAGCAGTTCTTC.

The genes are TRBV7-8 and TRBJ2-5; 11 positions match TRBD2. The germline V gene has CDR1 SGHVS and CDR2 FQNEAQ. The V gene end was trimmed by 3 bases and the J gene end by 5 bases; junction bases not matched to a gene: 8. The CDR3 consists of 16 residues. This chain's CDR3 is CASSFLAGGRGETQYF. CDR3 DNA: TGTGCCAGCAGCTTTCTAGCGGGAGGACGGGGTGAGACCCAGTACTTC.

The CDR3 sequence is CAWSVKTDYSNQPQHF. The DNA of the CDR3 is TGTGCCTGGAGTGTAAAGACGGACTATAGCAATCAGCCCCAGCATTTT. The J gene is TRBJ1-5, the V gene TRBV30; D remains unclear. In germline, CDR1 is GTSNPN, CDR2 SVGIG (reference sequence). The CDR3 length is 16 residues. V was pared by 0 bases and J by 0 bases, with 12 bases between.

The rearrangement links TRBV5-1 to TRBJ2-7, with TRBD1 as a possible D gene (5 bases). Germline V gene lookup returns CDR1 SGHRS and CDR2 YFSETQ. There are 13 residues in the CDR3. Trimming cost V 0 bases and J 9 bases, with 13 bases left between them. The DNA of the CDR3 is TGCGCCAGCAGCTTGGGTGACAGCTCGGGGCAGTACTTC. Its translation is CASSLGDSSGQYF.

V and J are TRBV4-2 and TRBJ2-1; TRBD2 matches at 9 bases. Germline V CDR1 and CDR2: LGHNA, YNFKEQ. This CDR3 comprises 16 residues. J lost 8 bases, V lost 3 bases, and 11 bases had no gene match. The DNA for the CDR3 is TGTGCCAGCAGCCACCGGGGACTAGCTGATTATGATGAGCAGTTCTTC. It encodes CASSHRGLADYDEQFF.

The rearrangement links TRBV7-6 to TRBJ2-7, with D uncertain. Germline V gives CDR1 SGHVS, CDR2 FNYEAQ. V lost 1 base and J lost 6, with 10 bases in between. There are 13 residues in the CDR3. The CDR3 loop is CASSLVMGGEQYF. The CDR3 DNA reads TGTGCCAGCAGCTTAGTTATGGGTGGCGAGCAGTACTTC.

The chain couples TRBV9 to TRBJ2-2; 9 positions agree with TRBD2. Germline lookup yields CDR1 SGDLS and CDR2 YYNGEE. V trimming: 1 base; J trimming: 8 bases; junction bases outside the gene matches: 6. The CDR3 extends over 15 amino acids. CDR3 coding DNA: TGTGCCAGCAGCGTAAGGACTAGCGCGACTGGGGAGCTGTTTTTT. It is translated as CASSVRTSATGELFF.

CDR3 DNA sequence: TGTGCCAGCAGCTTACCATACCCGCCGGGACAGGGGATGTTGGACACTGAAGCTTTCTTT. Translated, it gives CASSLPYPPGQGMLDTEAFF. The gene calls are TRBV11-3 and TRBJ1-1; 10 bases align to TRBD1. Germline V gene sequence: CDR1 SGHNT, CDR2 YENEEA. The trim removed 2 bases at V and 3 bases at J, leaving 18 bases unmatched. The CDR3 spans 20 residues.

The chain couples TRBV2 to TRBJ1-5; no clear D gene. Germline CDR1 reads SNHLY; CDR2 reads FYNNEI. Trimming cost V 6 bases and J 0 bases, with 12 bases left between them. The CDR3 consists of 15 residues. The CDR3 DNA sequence: TGTGCCAGCAGCCGGGGAGGAAATAGCAATCAGCCCCAGCATTTT. Residues: CASSRGGNSNQPQHF. The full variable domain, completed using reference TRBV2 and TRBJ1-5, is EPEVTQTPSHQVTQMGQEVILRCVPISNHLYFYWYRQILGQKVEFLVSFYNNEISEKSEIFDDQFSVERPDGSNFTLKIRSTKLEDSAMYFCASSRGGNSNQPQHFGDGTRLSIL.

This clone was detected a few times. V gene TRBV7-9 combines with J gene TRBJ2-7, with D possibly TRBD1 on 5 matching bases. V was cut by 6 bases and J by 2 bases, with 17 bases left in between. This CDR3 has 15 residues. Germline assignment: CDR1 SEHNR and CDR2 FQNEAQ (reference sequence). This CDR3 is CASRLTPDSPYEQYF. The CDR3 region has the DNA TGTGCCAGCAGATTAACACCCGACAGTCCCTACGAGCAGTACTTC.

This clone was seen a single time. The chain employs TRBV7-2 and TRBJ2-1; TRBD2 is a possible D gene (5 bases). The CDR3 consists of 13 residues. The V and J ends lost 5 bases and 6 bases respectively, with 11 bases between them. The germline gives CDR1 SGHTA, CDR2 FQGNSA. In DNA, the CDR3 is TGTGCCAGCAGCACTTGGGAGTTCAATGAGCAGTTCTTC. Its translation: CASSTWEFNEQFF.

This clone was observed a few times. V usage is TRBV4-2 and J usage is TRBJ1-4, with 8 bases identical to TRBD1. V was clipped by 4 bases and J by 8 bases; unmatched bases: 6. This CDR3 has 14 amino acids. The V gene's germline CDR1 is LGHNA and CDR2 YNFKEQ. The CDR3 bases are TGTGCCAGCAGCCCTGAGCGACAGGGGGAAAAACTGTTTTTT. Protein: CASSPERQGEKLFF.